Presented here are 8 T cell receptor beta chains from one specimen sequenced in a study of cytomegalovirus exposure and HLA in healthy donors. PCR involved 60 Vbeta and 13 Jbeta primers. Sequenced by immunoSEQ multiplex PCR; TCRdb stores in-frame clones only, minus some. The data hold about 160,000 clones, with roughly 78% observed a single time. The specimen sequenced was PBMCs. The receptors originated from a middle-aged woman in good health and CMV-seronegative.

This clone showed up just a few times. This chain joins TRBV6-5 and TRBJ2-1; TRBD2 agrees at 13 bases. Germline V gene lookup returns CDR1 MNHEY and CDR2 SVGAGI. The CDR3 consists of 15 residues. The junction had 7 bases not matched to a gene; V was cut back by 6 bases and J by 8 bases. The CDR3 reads CASRYGLAGAYEQFF. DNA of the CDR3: TGTGCCAGCAGATATGGACTAGCGGGGGCTTATGAGCAGTTCTTC.

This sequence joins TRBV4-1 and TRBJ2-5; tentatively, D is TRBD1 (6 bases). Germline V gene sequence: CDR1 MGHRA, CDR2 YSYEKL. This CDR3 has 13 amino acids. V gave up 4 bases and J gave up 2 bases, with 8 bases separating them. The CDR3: CASSLQGQETQYF. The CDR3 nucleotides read TGCGCCAGCAGCCTACAGGGTCAAGAGACCCAGTACTTC.

This CDR3 is CAIQIRDRELGYTF. The CDR3 DNA follows: TGTGCCATACAAATCCGGGACAGGGAGTTGGGCTACACCTTC. The chain is built from TRBV28 and TRBJ1-2; TRBD1 aligns across 9 bases. CDR3 length: 14 residues. With 10 bases clipped from V and 8 bases from J, the junction kept 14 bases outside the gene matches. Per germline, CDR1 MDHEN and CDR2 SYDVKM.

The CDR3 DNA reads TGTGCCAGCAGTTTATGGTTTTCGGGAGATGGGGAAAAACTGTTTTTT. This translates into CASSLWFSGDGEKLFF. This rearrangement joins TRBV28 to TRBJ1-4; the D is unclear. Germline-derived CDR1 and CDR2 are MDHEN and SYDVKM. V gave up 0 bases and J gave up 8 bases, with 16 bases separating them. The CDR3 totals 16 residues.

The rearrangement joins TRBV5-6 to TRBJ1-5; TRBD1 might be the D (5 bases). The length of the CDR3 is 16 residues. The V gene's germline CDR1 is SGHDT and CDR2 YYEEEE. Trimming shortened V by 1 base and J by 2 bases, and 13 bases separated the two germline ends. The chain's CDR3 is CASSLLAGVGNQPQHF. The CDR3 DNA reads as TGTGCCAGCAGCTTGTTGGCGGGGGTGGGCAATCAGCCCCAGCATTTT.

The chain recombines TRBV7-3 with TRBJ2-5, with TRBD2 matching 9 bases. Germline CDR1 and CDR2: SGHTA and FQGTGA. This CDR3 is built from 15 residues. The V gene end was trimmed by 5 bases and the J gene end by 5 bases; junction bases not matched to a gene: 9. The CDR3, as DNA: TGTGCCAGCAGCAAAGGGGCGGGGGGGCCGGAGACCCAGTACTTC. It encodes CASSKGAGGPETQYF.

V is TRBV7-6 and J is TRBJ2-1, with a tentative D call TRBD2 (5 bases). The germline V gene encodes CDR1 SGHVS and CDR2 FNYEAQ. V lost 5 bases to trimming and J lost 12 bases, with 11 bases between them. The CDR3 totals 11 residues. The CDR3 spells CASSPGLTQFF. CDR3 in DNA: TGTGCCAGCAGCCCAGGACTGACGCAGTTCTTC.

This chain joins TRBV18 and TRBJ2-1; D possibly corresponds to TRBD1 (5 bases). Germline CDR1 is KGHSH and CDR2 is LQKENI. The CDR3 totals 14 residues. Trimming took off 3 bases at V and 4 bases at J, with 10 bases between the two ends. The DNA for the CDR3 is TGTGCCAGCTCACCGTCATCAGGGTACAATGAGCAGTTCTTC. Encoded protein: CASSPSSGYNEQFF.